What follows is one T cell receptor (beta chain) and its context. The sample is drawn from a study of blood T cell repertoires in COVID-19. Germline V gene sequence: CDR1 MGHRA, CDR2 YSYEKL. V was clipped by 5 bases and J by 5 bases; unmatched bases: 17. The CDR3 is made up of 18 amino acids. Only in-frame clones appear in the TCRdb table, and some are missing; sequencing was by immunoSEQ multiplex PCR. The table lists around 100,000 clones, around 90% of them singletons. J is TRBJ2-5 and V is TRBV4-1, with 10 bases identical to TRBD2. Specimen: peripheral blood. This TCR derives from a man between 60 and 70 years old with COVID-19, enrolled during active disease. DNA of the CDR3: TGCGCCAGCAGCTCCCTTTTCAAGCGGGAGGGCCGCGGGGAGACCCAGTACTTC. Translated: CASSSLFKREGRGETQYF.